This paragraph reports one T cell receptor (beta chain). Antigen specificity is unknown. The method was immunoSEQ multiplex PCR; TCRdb's version includes in-frame clones alone and lacks a portion of them. The sample consists of approximately 74,000 clones, 65% to 80% of them appearing once. This sample was included in a study of vaccination effects on CD4 cells after COVID-19. Germline V CDR1 and CDR2: MNHEY, SMNVEV (reference sequence). V lost 6 bases to trimming and J lost 3 bases; unmatched junction nucleotides: 4. This CDR3 comprises 14 residues. After expansion with viral peptide pools in the ViraFEST assay, antigen-specific CD4+ T cells were sequenced. Culturing for about ten days preceded CD4+ T cell isolation. Previously uninfected by SARS-CoV-2, the vaccine recipients also showed negative nucleocapsid antibodies. PBMC cultures contained approximately 1.8 million cells per well, approximately 10 IU/ml IL-2 and around 9.9 ug/ml peptides. In the cultures, half the medium was exchanged for IL-2 medium on days 3 and 7.

The source of this sequence is a human donor who received a COVID-19 vaccine. The J gene is TRBJ2-2, the V gene TRBV27, with 7 bases aligning to TRBD1. This sample comprised CD4+ T cells from PBMCs cultured with HCoV-NL63 spike peptides, obtained before COVID-19 vaccination. The CDR3, as DNA: TGTGCCAGCAGAAGGGGGCGAGACACCGGGGAGCTGTTTTTT. Translating gives CASRRGRDTGELFF.